The TCR beta chain under discussion was sequenced for a study of vaccination effects on CD4 cells after COVID-19. CDR3 size: 16 residues. J gave up 3 bases and V 8 bases, and 10 bases lay outside the gene matches. Germline values: CDR1 SGHTA, CDR2 FQGNSA. Antigen-specific CD4+ T cells were first expanded with viral peptide pools by the ViraFEST assay and only then sequenced. Once cultured for 10 days, the cells underwent separation to obtain CD4+ T cells. All study participants received two doses of BNT162b2 or mRNA-1273 vaccine. None of these healthy vaccinees had been infected with SARS-CoV-2 before vaccination. Cultures used roughly 2.2 million PBMC per well, 9.5 to 10 IU/ml IL-2 and roughly 10 ug/ml peptides. Half the medium was swapped for IL-2 medium on days 3 and 7. TCRdb keeps only in-frame clones here, not all; method: immunoSEQ multiplex PCR. The sample holds around 22,000 clones, less than 85% seen once.

This clone was observed a few times. Its target is unknown. The TCR was taken from a human donor who received a COVID-19 vaccine. Here the sequenced sample was CD4+ T cells from PBMCs cultured with HCoV-229E spike peptides, taken after COVID-19 vaccination. The J gene is TRBJ2-7, the V gene TRBV7-2; TRBD2 agrees at 13 bases. CDR3 sequence (DNA): TGTGCCAGCCGCCTCCCCGGGACTAGCGGGAACTACGAGCAGTACTTC. Translation: CASRLPGTSGNYEQYF. Full variable domain (outside the CDR3, taken from reference TRBV7-2 and TRBJ2-7): GAGVSQSPSNKVTEKGKDVELRCDPISGHTALYWYRQSLGQGLEFLIYFQGNSAPDKSGLPSDRFSAERTGGSVSTLTIQRTQQEDSAVYLCASRLPGTSGNYEQYFGPGTRLTVT.